This record looks at one TCR beta chain sequence and its context. Its specificity is unknown. This sample was included in a study of cytomegalovirus exposure and HLA in healthy donors. Background on the study: Around 78 million unique TCR sequences came from HLA-typed donors in an early release. Findings and limits, study-wide: The authors excluded some V segments, including TRBV6-2 and TRBV6-3, as indistinguishable. Analyses of presence and absence presupposed an approximately uniform sequencing depth across donors.

With V trimmed by 4 bases and J by 4 bases, 11 bases remained unmatched. The CDR3 has 16 amino acids. Germline CDR1 is SGHRS and CDR2 is YFSETQ. PCR primers comprised 60 Vbeta and 13 Jbeta primers. Sequenced by immunoSEQ multiplex PCR; TCRdb stores in-frame clones only, minus some. The sample lists approximately 100,000 clones, around 84% occurring once. The V and J genes are TRBV5-1 and TRBJ2-5; 9 nucleotides match TRBD1. Material for sequencing was PBMCs. The sequence was obtained from a man younger than 35 in good health and CMV-seronegative. CDR3 DNA sequence: TGCGCCAGCAGCAATTCACCGGGACAGGGTGGAGAGACCCAGTACTTC. Translating it yields CASSNSPGQGGETQYF.